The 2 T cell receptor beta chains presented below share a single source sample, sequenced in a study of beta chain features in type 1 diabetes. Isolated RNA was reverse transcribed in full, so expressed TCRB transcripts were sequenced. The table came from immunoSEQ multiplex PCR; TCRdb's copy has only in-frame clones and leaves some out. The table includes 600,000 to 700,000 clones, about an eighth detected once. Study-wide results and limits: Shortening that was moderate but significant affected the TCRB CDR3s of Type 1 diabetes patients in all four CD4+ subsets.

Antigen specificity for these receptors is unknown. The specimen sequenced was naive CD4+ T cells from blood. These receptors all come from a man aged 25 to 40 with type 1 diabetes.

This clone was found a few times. The DNA for the CDR3 is TGCAGCGTTGAGGGCAGGGAGACCTACGAGCAGTACTTC. Translated: CSVEGRETYEQYF. V is TRBV29-1 and J is TRBJ2-7, with D possibly being TRBD1 or TRBD2 (5 bases each). V was cut by 3 bases and J by 2 bases, with 11 bases left in between. This CDR3 is 13 amino acids long. Germline V lookup: CDR1 SQVTM, CDR2 ANQGSEA.

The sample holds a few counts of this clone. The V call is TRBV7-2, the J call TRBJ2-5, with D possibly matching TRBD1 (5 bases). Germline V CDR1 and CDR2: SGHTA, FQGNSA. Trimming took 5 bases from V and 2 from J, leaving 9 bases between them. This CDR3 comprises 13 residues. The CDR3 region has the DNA TGTGCCAGCAGCCTACGGACACAAGAGACCCAGTACTTC. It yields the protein CASSLRTQETQYF.